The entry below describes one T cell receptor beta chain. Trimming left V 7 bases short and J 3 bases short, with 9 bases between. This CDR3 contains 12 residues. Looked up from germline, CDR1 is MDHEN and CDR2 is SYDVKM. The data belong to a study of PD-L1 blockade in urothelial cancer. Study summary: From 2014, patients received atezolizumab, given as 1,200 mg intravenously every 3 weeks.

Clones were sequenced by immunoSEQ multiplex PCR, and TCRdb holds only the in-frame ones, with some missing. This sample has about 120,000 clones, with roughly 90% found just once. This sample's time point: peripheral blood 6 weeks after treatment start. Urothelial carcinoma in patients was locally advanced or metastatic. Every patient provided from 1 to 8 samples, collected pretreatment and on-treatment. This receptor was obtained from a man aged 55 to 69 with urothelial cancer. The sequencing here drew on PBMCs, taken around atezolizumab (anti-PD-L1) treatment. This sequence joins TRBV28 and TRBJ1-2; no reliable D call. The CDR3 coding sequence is TGTGCCAGCATGAGAGGCGACTATGGCTACACCTTC. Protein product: CASMRGDYGYTF.